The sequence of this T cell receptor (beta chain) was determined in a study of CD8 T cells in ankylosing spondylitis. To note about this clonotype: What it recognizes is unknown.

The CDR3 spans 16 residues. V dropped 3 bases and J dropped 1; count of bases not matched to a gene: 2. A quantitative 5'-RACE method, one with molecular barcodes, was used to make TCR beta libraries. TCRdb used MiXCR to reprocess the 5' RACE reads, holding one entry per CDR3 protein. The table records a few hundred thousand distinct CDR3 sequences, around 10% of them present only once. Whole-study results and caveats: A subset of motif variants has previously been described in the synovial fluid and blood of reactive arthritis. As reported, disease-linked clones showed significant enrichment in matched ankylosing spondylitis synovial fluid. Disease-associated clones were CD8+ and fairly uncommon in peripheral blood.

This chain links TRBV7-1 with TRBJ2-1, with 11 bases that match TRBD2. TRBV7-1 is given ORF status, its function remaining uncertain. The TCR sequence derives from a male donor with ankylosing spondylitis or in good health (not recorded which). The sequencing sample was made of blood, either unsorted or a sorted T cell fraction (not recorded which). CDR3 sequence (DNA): TGTGCCAGCAGCTCCTCTAGCGGGGGGTCCTACAATGAGCAGTTCTTC. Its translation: CASSSSSGGSYNEQFF.